What follows are 3 T cell receptor beta chains derived from one specimen sequenced in a study of blood T cell repertoires in COVID-19. Clones were sequenced by immunoSEQ multiplex PCR, and TCRdb holds only the in-frame ones, with some missing. The top ten clones hold 3.7% of a sample with about 160,000 clones, over 60% of them seen once. The sample taken for sequencing was peripheral blood. The receptor source for this set is a woman older than 75 with acute or convalescent COVID-19.

V gene TRBV20-1 combines with J gene TRBJ1-5; D gene ambiguous. The CDR3 contains 14 residues. The germline V gene has CDR1 DFQATT and CDR2 SNEGSKA (reference sequence). V lost 3 bases and J 0 bases, leaving 9 bases between the germline ends. CDR3 sequence reads: CSASTINSNQPQHF. In DNA, the CDR3 is TGCAGTGCTAGTACTATAAATAGCAATCAGCCCCAGCATTTT.

This clone was counted between two and nine times. V and J are TRBV5-1 and TRBJ2-7, with TRBD1 identical over 7 bases. Germline CDR1 SGHRS, CDR2 YFSETQ. With V trimmed by 1 base and J by 3 bases, 4 bases remained unmatched. The CDR3 is made up of 14 amino acids. CDR3 loop: CASSLTGDSYEQYF. In nucleotides, the CDR3 is TGCGCCAGCAGCTTGACAGGGGATAGCTACGAGCAGTACTTC.

V gene TRBV11-2 combines with J gene TRBJ2-7, with a weak D call TRBD1 (5 bases). CDR1 and CDR2 from the germline V gene are SGHAT and FQNNGV. The length of the CDR3 is 18 residues. Trimming pared 5 bases from V and 2 bases from J, leaving 25 bases between. The CDR3 sequence is CASSLMMNRQTHPYEQYF. The CDR3 nucleotides are TGTGCCAGCAGCCTTATGATGAATCGACAGACCCATCCCTACGAGCAGTACTTC.